The clone carrying this T cell receptor (beta chain) has only a few counts. Its antigen is as yet unknown. The data were taken from a study of cytomegalovirus exposure and HLA in healthy donors. Notes on the study in general: Analysis was carried out at a later point, and it linked a missense DCLRE1C variant to TCR beta V- and J-gene trimming.

V lost 5 bases, J lost 2 bases, and 12 bases lay in between. The germline V gene has CDR1 MNHEY and CDR2 SVGAGI. This CDR3 contains 14 residues. Primers for the PCR totalled 60 Vbeta and 13 Jbeta. Method: immunoSEQ multiplex PCR; TCRdb's copy keeps in-frame clones and lacks some. This sample has approximately 110,000 clones, with less than 20% found just once. The chain combines TRBV6-5 with TRBJ1-1; D unclear. Sequencing used PBMCs. This TCR came from a woman under 30 in good health and CMV-seronegative. CDR3 nucleotide sequence: TGTGCCAGCAGTACCCCGGGAGACAACACTGAAGCTTTCTTT. This encodes CASSTPGDNTEAFF.